A single sample is the source of the 8 T cell receptor beta chains below, sequenced in a study of T cell responses to AZD1222 COVID-19 vaccine. Data came from immunoSEQ multiplex PCR; TCRdb stores just in-frame clones and leaves some out. The profile covers 90,000 to 120,000 clones, with approximately 90% appearing a single time and approximately 4.3% taken by the ten largest. The sample in question was peripheral blood, obtained on day 0 of AZD1222 vaccination. The receptors come from an adult in good health.

The CDR3: CASSTEQGFDIGNQPQHF. CDR3 nucleotide sequence: TGTGCCAGCAGCACCGAACAGGGGTTCGATATAGGCAATCAGCCCCAGCATTTT. This chain connects TRBV7-9 to TRBJ1-5; TRBD1 matches 7 bases. V lost 5 bases and J lost 2; bases outside the gene matches: 15. The V gene's germline CDR1 is SEHNR and CDR2 FQNEAQ (reference sequence). CDR3 length equals 18 residues.

The gene calls are TRBV2 and TRBJ2-1; a weak D match, TRBD1 (6 bases). The germline V gene encodes CDR1 SNHLY and CDR2 FYNNEI. The germline V and J ends were trimmed by 1 base and 4 bases, with 11 bases remaining between them. This CDR3 has 15 residues. The CDR3 spells CASSEGPDRYNEQFF. The CDR3 coding sequence is TGTGCCAGCAGTGAAGGCCCTGACAGGTACAATGAGCAGTTCTTC.

The chain couples TRBV11-2 to TRBJ2-1, with 12 bases matching TRBD2. CDR3 length equals 16 residues. Germline-derived CDR1 and CDR2 are SGHAT and FQNNGV. V trimming: 5 bases; J trimming: 7 bases; junction bases outside the gene matches: 9. In DNA, the CDR3 is TGTGCCAGCAGCCCCCTAGCGGGAGGGCCTCGGAATGAGCAGTTCTTC. Protein product: CASSPLAGGPRNEQFF.

This clone has only one observation. This chain joins TRBV20-1 and TRBJ1-2; D unresolved. Germline assignment: CDR1 DFQATT and CDR2 SNEGSKA (reference sequence). With 3 bases removed from V and 8 bases from J, the gap between germline ends came to 13 bases. This CDR3 region has 12 residues. In DNA form, the CDR3 reads TGCAGTGCTAGTAGGGCCTGGCTCGGCTACACCTTC. Amino acids: CSASRAWLGYTF.

This chain links TRBV14 with TRBJ1-2; D uncertain. The CDR3 contains 15 residues. CDR1 is SGHDN, CDR2 FVKESK, per germline. The V and J ends lost 1 base and 4 bases respectively, with 13 bases between them. The CDR3 region is CASSQGGWVTYGYTF. The CDR3 region has the DNA TGTGCCAGCAGCCAAGGTGGTTGGGTAACCTATGGCTACACCTTC.

This clone has a handful of counts. The chain recombines TRBV14 with TRBJ1-1; 8 positions agree with TRBD1. The length of the CDR3 is 15 residues. Germline CDR1 and CDR2: SGHDN and FVKESK. The ends lost 5 bases at V and 4 bases at J; junction bases unmatched: 9. The DNA for the CDR3 is TGTGCCAGCAGCGGTCAGGGGGCGTTGGGCACTGAAGCTTTCTTT. Translating gives CASSGQGALGTEAFF.

The genes are TRBV24-1 and TRBJ1-4; D might be TRBD1 (6 bases). With 9 bases removed from V and 6 bases from J, the gap between germline ends came to 13 bases. The CDR3 length is 13 residues. Germline V CDR1 and CDR2: KGHDR, SFDVKD. CDR3 nucleotide sequence: TGTGCCACCGGCGCTCCAGGGGATGAAAAACTGTTTTTT. It encodes CATGAPGDEKLFF.

The genes are TRBV21-1 and TRBJ2-1. TRBV21-1 represents a pseudogene. The CDR3 extends over 12 amino acids. The CDR3: CAILGVLGEQFF. The CDR3 nucleotides read TGTGCCATTCTGGGGGTTTTGGGTGAGCAGTTCTTC.